What follows are 4 T cell receptor beta chains derived from one specimen sequenced in a study of T cells in Graves' hyperthyroidism and ophthalmopathy. Amplification targeted TCR beta CDR3 regions from RNA transcripts. HTBI primers drove first-round RT-PCR of the TCR CDR3. MiXCR, applied by TCRdb to the multiplex PCR reads, yields one record per CDR3 protein. The data contain approximately 410,000 distinct CDR3 sequences, roughly an eighth of them singletons. Input material: blood. All receptors derive from a woman younger than 35 with Graves' hyperthyroidism.

This clonotype occurred many times. V and J are TRBV27 and TRBJ1-5; tentative D call: TRBD1 (6 bases). Trimming cost V 6 bases and J 2 bases, with 11 bases left between them. CDR1 is MNHEY and CDR2 is SMNVEV in the germline V gene (reference sequence). The length of the CDR3 is 14 residues. The DNA for the CDR3 is TGTGCCAGCAGCAACAGGGTGGGCAATCAGCCCCAGCATTTT. Protein: CASSNRVGNQPQHF.

The CDR3 loop reads CASSQTSGSFDEQFF. CDR3 coding DNA: TGTGCCAGCAGTCAAACTAGCGGGAGTTTTGATGAGCAGTTCTTC. The V gene is TRBV7-8, the J gene TRBJ2-1; 11 positions agree with TRBD2. Germline V CDR1 and CDR2: SGHVS, FQNEAQ. The ends lost 6 bases at V and 8 bases at J; junction bases unmatched: 9. This CDR3 comprises 15 residues.

This clonotype has more than one count but fewer than ten. The rearrangement joins TRBV10-2 to TRBJ2-1, with 7 bases lining up with TRBD2. Germline V lookup: CDR1 WSHSY, CDR2 SAAADI. The CDR3 has 14 amino acids. The junction had 8 bases not matched to a gene; V was cut back by 5 bases and J by 7 bases. This CDR3 is CASSWDYLGNEQFF. DNA for the CDR3: TGCGCCAGCAGTTGGGACTATTTGGGGAATGAGCAGTTCTTC.

At least ten counts were recorded for this clonotype. The chain recombines TRBV6-6 with TRBJ2-1, with no clear D. This CDR3 spans 15 amino acids. Looked up from germline, CDR1 is MNHNY and CDR2 is SVGAGI (reference sequence). V lost 2 bases to trimming and J lost 4 bases, with 12 bases between them. CDR3 nucleotides: TGTGCCAGCAGTTACGAGGTAGTCTCATACAATGAGCAGTTCTTC. Residues: CASSYEVVSYNEQFF.